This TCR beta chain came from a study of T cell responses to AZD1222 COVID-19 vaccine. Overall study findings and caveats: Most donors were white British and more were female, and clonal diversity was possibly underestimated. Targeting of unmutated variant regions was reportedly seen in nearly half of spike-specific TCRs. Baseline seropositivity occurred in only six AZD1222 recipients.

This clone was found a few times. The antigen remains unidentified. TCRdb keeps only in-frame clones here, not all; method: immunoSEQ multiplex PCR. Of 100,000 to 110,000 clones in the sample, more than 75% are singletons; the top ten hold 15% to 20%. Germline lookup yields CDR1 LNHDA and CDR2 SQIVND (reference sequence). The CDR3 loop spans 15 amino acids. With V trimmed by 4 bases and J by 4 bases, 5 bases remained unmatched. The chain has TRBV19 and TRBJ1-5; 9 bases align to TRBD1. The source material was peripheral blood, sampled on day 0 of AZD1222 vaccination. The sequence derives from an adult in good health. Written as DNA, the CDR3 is TGTGCCAGTAGTAAGGACAGGGGAAGGAATCAGCCCCAGCATTTT. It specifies CASSKDRGRNQPQHF.